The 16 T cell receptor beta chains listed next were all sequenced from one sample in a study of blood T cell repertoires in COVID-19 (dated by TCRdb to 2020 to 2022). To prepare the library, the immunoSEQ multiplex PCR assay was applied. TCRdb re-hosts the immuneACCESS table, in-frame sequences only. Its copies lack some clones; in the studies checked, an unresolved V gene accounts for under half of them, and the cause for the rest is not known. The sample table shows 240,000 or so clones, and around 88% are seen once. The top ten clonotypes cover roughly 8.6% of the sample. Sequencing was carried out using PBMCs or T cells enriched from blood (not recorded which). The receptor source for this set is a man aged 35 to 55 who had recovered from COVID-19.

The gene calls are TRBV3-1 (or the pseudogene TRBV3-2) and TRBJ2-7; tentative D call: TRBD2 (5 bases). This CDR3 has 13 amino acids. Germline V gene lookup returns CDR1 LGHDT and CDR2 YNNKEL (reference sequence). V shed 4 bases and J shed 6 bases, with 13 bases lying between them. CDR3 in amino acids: CASSLGLLREQYF. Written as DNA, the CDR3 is TGTGCCAGCAGCCTAGGACTCCTCCGCGAGCAGTACTTC.

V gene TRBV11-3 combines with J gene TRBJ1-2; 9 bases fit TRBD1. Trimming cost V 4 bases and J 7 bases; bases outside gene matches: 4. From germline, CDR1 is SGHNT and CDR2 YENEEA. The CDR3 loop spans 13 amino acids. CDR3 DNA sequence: TGTGCCAGCAGCTGGGACAGGGAGGGTGGCTACACCTTC. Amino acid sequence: CASSWDREGGYTF. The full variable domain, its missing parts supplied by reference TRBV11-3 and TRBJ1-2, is EAGVVQSPRYKIIEKKQPVAFWCNPISGHNTLYWYLQNLGQGPELLIRYENEEAVDDSQLPKDRFSAERLKGVDSTLKIQPAELGDSAVYLCASSWDREGGYTFGSGTRLTVV.

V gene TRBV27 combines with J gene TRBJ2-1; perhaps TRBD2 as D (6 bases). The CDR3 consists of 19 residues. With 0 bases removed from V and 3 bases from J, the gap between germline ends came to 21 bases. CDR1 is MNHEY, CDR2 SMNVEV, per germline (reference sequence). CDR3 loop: CASSLSGERVGLIYNEQFF. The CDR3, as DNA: TGTGCCAGCAGTTTATCAGGCGAGCGGGTGGGACTCATCTACAATGAGCAGTTCTTC.

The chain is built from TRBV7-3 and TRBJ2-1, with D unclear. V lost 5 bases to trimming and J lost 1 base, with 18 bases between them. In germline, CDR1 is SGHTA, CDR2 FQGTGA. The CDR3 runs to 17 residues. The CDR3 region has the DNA TGTGCCAGCAGCGCGGTAGACCAGAGGAAATCCTACAATGAGCAGTTCTTC. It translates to CASSAVDQRKSYNEQFF.

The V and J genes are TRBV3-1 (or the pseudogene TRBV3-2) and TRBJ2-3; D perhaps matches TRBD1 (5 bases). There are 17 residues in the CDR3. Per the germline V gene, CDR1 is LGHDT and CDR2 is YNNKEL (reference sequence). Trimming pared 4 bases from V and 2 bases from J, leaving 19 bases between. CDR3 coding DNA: TGTGCCAGCAGCCTCCTCGGTGGGGCCTATCTCACAGATACGCAGTATTTT. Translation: CASSLLGGAYLTDTQYF.

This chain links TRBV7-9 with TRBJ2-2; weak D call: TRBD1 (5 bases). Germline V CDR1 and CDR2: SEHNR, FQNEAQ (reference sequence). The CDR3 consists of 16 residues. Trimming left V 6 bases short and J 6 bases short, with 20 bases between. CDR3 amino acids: CASSRVTSGAPGELFF. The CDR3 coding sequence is TGTGCCAGCAGTCGAGTGACTTCTGGGGCGCCCGGGGAGCTGTTTTTT.

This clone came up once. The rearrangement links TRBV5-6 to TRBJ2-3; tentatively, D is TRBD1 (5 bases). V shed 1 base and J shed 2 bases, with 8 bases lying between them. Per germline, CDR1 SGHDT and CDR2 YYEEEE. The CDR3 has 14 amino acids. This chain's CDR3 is CASSLFGATDTQYF. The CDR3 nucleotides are TGTGCCAGCAGCTTGTTTGGGGCCACAGATACGCAGTATTTT. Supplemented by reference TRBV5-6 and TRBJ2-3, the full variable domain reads DAGVTQSPTHLIKTRGQQVTLRCSPKSGHDTVSWYQQALGQGPQFIFQYYEEEERQRGNFPDRFSGHQFPNYSSELNVNALLLGDSALYLCASSLFGATDTQYFGPGTRLTVL.

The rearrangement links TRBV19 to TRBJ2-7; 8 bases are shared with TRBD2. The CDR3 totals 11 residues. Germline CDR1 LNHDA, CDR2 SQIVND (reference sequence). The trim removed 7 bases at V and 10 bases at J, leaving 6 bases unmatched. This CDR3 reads CASTGGHVQYF. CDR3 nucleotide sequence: TGTGCCAGTACGGGGGGGCACGTCCAGTACTTC.

The CDR3 DNA sequence: TGTGCCAGCAGCTCAAATAAGCGGACAGGGGGTAAAACCGGGGAGCTGTTTTTT. This sequence encodes CASSSNKRTGGKTGELFF. The gene calls are TRBV7-3 and TRBJ2-2; 10 bases are a match to TRBD1. The V segment lost 4 bases and the J segment 5 bases; nucleotides outside the gene matches: 13. Looked up from germline, CDR1 is SGHTA and CDR2 is FQGTGA. The length of the CDR3 is 18 residues.

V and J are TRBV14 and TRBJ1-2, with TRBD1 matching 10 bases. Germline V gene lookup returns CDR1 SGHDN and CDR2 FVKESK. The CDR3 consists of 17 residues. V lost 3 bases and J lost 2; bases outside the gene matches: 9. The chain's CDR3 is CASSHRDRGINNYGYTF. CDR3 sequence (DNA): TGTGCCAGCAGCCACCGGGACAGGGGCATAAACAACTATGGCTACACCTTC.

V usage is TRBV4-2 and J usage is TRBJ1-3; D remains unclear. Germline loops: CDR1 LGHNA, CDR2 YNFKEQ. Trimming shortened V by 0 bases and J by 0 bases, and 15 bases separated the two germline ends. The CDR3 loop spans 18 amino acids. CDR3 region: CASSQESTRTSSGNTIYF. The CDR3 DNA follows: TGTGCCAGCAGCCAAGAGTCAACCAGGACTAGCTCTGGAAACACCATATATTTT.

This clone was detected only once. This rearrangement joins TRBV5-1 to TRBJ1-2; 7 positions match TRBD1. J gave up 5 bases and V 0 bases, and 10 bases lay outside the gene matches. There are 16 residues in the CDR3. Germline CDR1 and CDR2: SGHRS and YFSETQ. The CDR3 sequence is CASSLAPGQRIYGYTF. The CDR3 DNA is TGCGCCAGCAGCTTGGCCCCGGGACAGCGGATATATGGCTACACCTTC.

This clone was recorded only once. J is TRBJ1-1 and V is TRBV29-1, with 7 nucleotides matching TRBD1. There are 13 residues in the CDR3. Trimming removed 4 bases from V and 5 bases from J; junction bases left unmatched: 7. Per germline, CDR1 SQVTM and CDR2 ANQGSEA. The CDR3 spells CSVAQGLRTEAFF. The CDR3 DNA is TGCAGCGTTGCACAGGGGTTACGGACTGAAGCTTTCTTT. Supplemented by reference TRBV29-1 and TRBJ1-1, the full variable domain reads SAVISQKPSRDICQRGTSLTIQCQVDSQVTMMFWYRQQPGQSLTLIATANQGSEATYESGFVIDKFPISRPNLTFSTLTVSNMSPEDSSIYLCSVAQGLRTEAFFGQGTRLTVV.

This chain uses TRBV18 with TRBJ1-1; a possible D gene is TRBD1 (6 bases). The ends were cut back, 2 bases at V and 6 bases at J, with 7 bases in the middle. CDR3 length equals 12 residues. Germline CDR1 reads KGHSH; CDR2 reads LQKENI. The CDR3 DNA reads TGTGCCAGCTCACCAGGGGGCCCTGAAGCTTTCTTT. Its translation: CASSPGGPEAFF.

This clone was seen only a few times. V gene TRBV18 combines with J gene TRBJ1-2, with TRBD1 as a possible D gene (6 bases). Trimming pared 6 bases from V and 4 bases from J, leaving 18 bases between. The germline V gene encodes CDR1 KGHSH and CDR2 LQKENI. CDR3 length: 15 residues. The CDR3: CASSRADRGGYGYTF. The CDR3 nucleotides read TGTGCCAGCTCCCGAGCGGACAGAGGGGGCTATGGCTACACCTTC.

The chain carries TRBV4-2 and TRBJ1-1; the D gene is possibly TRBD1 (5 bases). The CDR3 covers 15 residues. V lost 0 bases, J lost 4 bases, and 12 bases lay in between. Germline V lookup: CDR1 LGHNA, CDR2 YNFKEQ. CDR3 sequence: CASSQDTGDSTEAFF. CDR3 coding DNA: TGTGCCAGCAGCCAAGATACGGGGGATAGCACTGAAGCTTTCTTT.